Listed below are T cell receptor beta chains from one sample, sequenced in a study of regulatory T cells in long-lasting Graves disease. TCRdb used MiXCR to reprocess the multiplex PCR reads, holding one entry per CDR3 protein. The top ten hold 14% of the sample, which has more than 350,000 distinct CDR3 sequences, around 20% seen once. The sample consisted of peripheral blood mononuclear cells (PBMCs), taken when the disease was refractory, from a patient treated with antithyroid drugs. Receptor source: a female donor with Graves disease. Both conserved end residues are part of each CDR3. The D gene is left open where the match is weak. Where a row states a size, it is once, few, many or the class of an expanded clone; other rows omit it.

clone_size	v_call	d_call	j_call	cdr3_nt	cdr3_aa
.	TRBV19	TRBD1	TRBJ1-1	TGTGCCACAACATGGCGTGGACAGGGGAACACTGAAGCTTTCTTT	CATTWRGQGNTEAFF
.	TRBV18	TRBD2	TRBJ2-3	TGTGCCAGCTCACCATTGAAGATAGCGGGACTCACAGATACGCAGTATTTT	CASSPLKIAGLTDTQYF
many	TRBV28	TRBD1	TRBJ1-6	TGTGCCAGCAGTTCTACAGGGGTCGTAAATTCACCCCTCCACTTT	CASSSTGVVNSPLHF
.	TRBV30	.	TRBJ1-3	TGTGCCTGGAGTGGAGGGGCCCGCCCGGACTCTGGAAACACCATATATTTT	CAWSGGARPDSGNTIYF
many	TRBV12-3/TRBV12-4	.	TRBJ2-5	TGTGCCAGCTCCGTCCGGGGAGCGCGGGAAAGTGAGACCCAGTACTTC	CASSVRGARESETQYF
many	TRBV6-2/TRBV6-3	.	TRBJ2-7	TGTGCCAGCAGTTACTCCATCACGTACGAGCAGTACTTC	CASSYSITYEQYF
.	TRBV7-9	.	TRBJ1-1	TGTGCCCACGGCGGGGGCACTGAAGCTTTCTTT	CAHGGGTEAFF
.	TRBV27	.	TRBJ2-7	TGTGCCAGCAGTTTATTAGCTACAATCTACGAGCAGTACTTC	CASSLLATIYEQYF
many	TRBV5-6	.	TRBJ2-5	TGTGCCAGCAGCTTGTTTATAGGGGGACAAGAGACCCAGTACTTC	CASSLFIGGQETQYF
.	TRBV20-1	.	TRBJ2-2	TGCAGTGCTAGTAACCAGAACACCGGGGAGCTGTTTTTT	CSASNQNTGELFF
few	TRBV19	TRBD2	TRBJ2-5	TGTGCCAGTAGTTCGGGGGCTAGCGGGAATCAAGAGACCCAGTACTTC	CASSSGASGNQETQYF
many	TRBV6-1	TRBD1	TRBJ2-5	TGTGCCAGCAGAGAGACAGGGCTAGAGACCCAGTACTTC	CASRETGLETQYF
few	TRBV7-9	.	TRBJ2-7	TGTGCCAGCAGCTTAGCGTTTGAGGGGCACGAGCAGTACTTC	CASSLAFEGHEQYF
.	TRBV28	.	TRBJ2-1	TGTGCCAGCACTCCCCTGTTTGGACAGAAACACAATGAGCAGTTCTTC	CASTPLFGQKHNEQFF
few	TRBV25-1	.	TRBJ2-6	TGTGCCAGCAGTGCACTGGGCTCTGGGGCCAACGTCCTGACTTTC	CASSALGSGANVLTF
.	TRBV28	.	TRBJ2-1	TGTGCCAGCAATCGCCCCGCAGGGGACGATGAGCAGTTCTTC	CASNRPAGDDEQFF
.	TRBV7-9	TRBD1	TRBJ2-7	TGTGCCAGCAGCTCTCGACAGGGGGTGTACGAGCAGTACTTC	CASSSRQGVYEQYF
many	TRBV15	.	TRBJ2-4	TGTGCCACCAATAACCAGGGAAACATTCAGTACTTC	CATNNQGNIQYF
.	TRBV2	.	TRBJ2-2	TGTGCCAGCAGTGAAAGGGGCCCGGCCTTCACCGGGGAGCTGTTTTTT	CASSERGPAFTGELFF
few	TRBV2	.	TRBJ2-4	TGTGCCAGCAGTGGAGGAGTCCAAAACATTCAGTACTTC	CASSGGVQNIQYF